This T cell receptor beta chain was identified during a study of blood T cell repertoires in COVID-19. CDR1 is SGHRS, CDR2 YFSETQ, per germline. The CDR3 extends over 15 amino acids. Germline trimming cut 0 bases from V and 7 bases from J; bases unmatched to any gene: 3. Study processing details: Reference gene primer amplification gave estimated nucleated cell counts. Method: immunoSEQ multiplex PCR; TCRdb's copy keeps in-frame clones and lacks some. V and J calls and clone size come straight from that table; D and trimming were deduced from the DNA. The profile shows about 150,000 clones, around 79% of them singletons.

Sequencing was done on a sample of peripheral blood. The source of this sequence is an elderly man with acute or convalescent COVID-19. The genes are TRBV5-1 and TRBJ1-5, with 11 bases that match TRBD1. The DNA of the CDR3 is TGCGCCAGCAGCTTGGGGACAGGGGGCGACCAGCCCCAGCATTTT. This gives the protein CASSLGTGGDQPQHF.